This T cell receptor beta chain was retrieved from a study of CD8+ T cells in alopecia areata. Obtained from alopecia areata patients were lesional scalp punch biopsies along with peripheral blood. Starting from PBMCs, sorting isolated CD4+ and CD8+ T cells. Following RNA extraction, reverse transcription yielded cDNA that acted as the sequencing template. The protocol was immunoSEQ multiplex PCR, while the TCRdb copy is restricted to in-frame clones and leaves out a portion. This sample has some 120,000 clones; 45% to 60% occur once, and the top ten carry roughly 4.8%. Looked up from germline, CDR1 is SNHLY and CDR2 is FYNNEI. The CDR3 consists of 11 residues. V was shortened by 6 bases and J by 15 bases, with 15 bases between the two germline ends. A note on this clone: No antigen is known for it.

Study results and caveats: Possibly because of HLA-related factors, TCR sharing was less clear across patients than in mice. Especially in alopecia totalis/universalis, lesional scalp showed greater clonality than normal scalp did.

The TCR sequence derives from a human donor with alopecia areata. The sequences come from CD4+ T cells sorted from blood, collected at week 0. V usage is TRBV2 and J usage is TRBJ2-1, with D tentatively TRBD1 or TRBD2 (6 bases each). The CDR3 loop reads CASRGRTDPFF. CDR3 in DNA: TGTGCCAGCAGGGGGAGGACAGATCCGTTCTTC.